The 23 T cell receptor beta chains below were found in one sample sequenced in a study of human T cells and chemical hapten exposure. Indicated time point: patch test 1, 2 weeks after DPC sensitization. Described treatment: therapeutic diphenylcyclopropenone sensitization with weekly scalp DPC. RNA extraction used unfractionated whole blood as the source of total RNA. MiXCR, run by TCRdb on the RACE reads, gives a single entry per CDR3 protein. The sample records around 44,000 distinct CDR3 sequences, around 3.8% being singletons. Sequencing used whole blood, obtained in connection with sensitization to the hapten diphenylcyclopropenone (DPC). These receptors all stem from a man in his fifties or sixties with alopecia areata. Some clones in this sample may be carry-over from other donors' samples.

This rearrangement joins TRBV5-1 to TRBJ1-4; TRBD1 matches at 8 bases. V trimming: 4 bases; J trimming: 5 bases; junction bases outside the gene matches: 4. Germline CDR1 is SGHRS and CDR2 is YFSETQ. This CDR3 has 14 amino acids. The CDR3 DNA follows: TGCGCCAGCAGCGGGACAGGACCGAATGAAAAACTGTTTTTT. Encoded protein: CASSGTGPNEKLFF.

This clonotype was seen repeatedly, ten times or more. The CDR3 nucleotides read TGTGCCAGCAGTTTAACACAGGCCCTTGGGCAGTTCTTC. This sequence encodes CASSLTQALGQFF. This chain uses TRBV12-3 or TRBV12-4 with TRBJ2-1, with a possible D match to TRBD1 (5 bases). The V gene lost 2 bases and the J gene lost 12 bases, with 14 bases spanning the gap. The CDR3 contains 13 residues.

This clonotype was detected many times. The rearrangement links TRBV7-2 to TRBJ2-3; D unclear. V lost 3 bases and J 7 bases, leaving 23 bases between the germline ends. The V gene's germline CDR1 is SGHTA and CDR2 FQGNSA. CDR3 size: 17 residues. The CDR3 is CASSLRFVLSLENTQYF. CDR3 coding DNA: TGTGCCAGCAGCTTGAGATTTGTACTTTCGCTAGAAAATACGCAGTATTTT.

The sample holds many counts of this clonotype. The V gene is TRBV28, the J gene TRBJ2-5; weak D call: TRBD2 (6 bases). CDR3 length: 14 amino acids. V was trimmed by 3 bases and J by 2 bases, leaving 10 bases between them. Germline loops: CDR1 MDHEN, CDR2 SYDVKM. The CDR3 coding sequence is TGTGCCAGCAGTTTGATAGGGAGGCAAGAGACCCAGTACTTC. This sequence encodes CASSLIGRQETQYF.

Many counts were recorded for this clonotype. The V and J genes are TRBV7-2 and TRBJ1-6; D ambiguous. Germline CDR1 reads SGHTA; CDR2 reads FQGNSA. The germline V and J ends were trimmed by 1 base and 10 bases, with 11 bases remaining between them. The CDR3 length is 14 residues. CDR3 bases: TGTGCCAGCAGCTTAGTTAAGGGTGGCTCACCCCTCCACTTT. It is translated as CASSLVKGGSPLHF.

There are many counts of this clonotype. The chain recombines TRBV19 with TRBJ2-7; 7 bases are a match to TRBD1. V dropped 6 bases and J dropped 2; count of bases not matched to a gene: 13. Germline CDR1 and CDR2: LNHDA and SQIVND (reference sequence). The CDR3 runs 16 residues. CDR3 residues: CASSDLPRDSPYEQYF. Here the CDR3 DNA reads TGTGCCAGTAGCGATCTACCCCGGGACAGCCCCTACGAGCAGTACTTC.

The rearrangement joins TRBV20-1 to TRBJ1-5; D is ambiguous. The CDR3 is 15 residues long. V lost 3 bases and J lost 2, with 14 bases in between. Germline V gene lookup returns CDR1 DFQATT and CDR2 SNEGSKA (reference sequence). This chain's CDR3 is CSARPTRGGNQPQHF. The CDR3 nucleotides are TGCAGTGCTAGGCCTACTCGAGGCGGCAATCAGCCCCAGCATTTT.

This clonotype was seen ten or more times. The chain combines TRBV28 with TRBJ2-2; tentatively, D is TRBD1 or TRBD2 (5 bases each). CDR1 is MDHEN and CDR2 is SYDVKM in the germline V gene. This CDR3 has 18 amino acids. The ends were cut back, 4 bases at V and 0 bases at J, with 18 bases in the middle. CDR3 sequence: CASSSPPGRQTNTGELFF. In DNA form, the CDR3 reads TGTGCCAGCAGTTCCCCACCGGGACGTCAAACGAACACCGGGGAGCTGTTTTTT. Full variable domain (missing parts from reference TRBV28 and TRBJ2-2): DVKVTQSSRYLVKRTGEKVFLECVQDMDHENMFWYRQDPGLGLRLIYFSYDVKMKEKGDIPEGYSVSREKKERFSLILESASTNQTSMYLCASSSPPGRQTNTGELFFGEGSRLTVL.

This clonotype was detected many times. V gene TRBV5-1 combines with J gene TRBJ2-1; 11 bases match TRBD2. Per germline, CDR1 SGHRS and CDR2 YFSETQ. The ends lost 7 bases at V and 6 bases at J; junction bases unmatched: 6. The CDR3 covers 14 residues. CDR3 in amino acids: CASGLLAGANEQFF. CDR3 nucleotides: TGCGCCAGCGGTCTACTAGCGGGAGCCAATGAGCAGTTCTTC. Together with reference TRBV5-1 and TRBJ2-1, the CDR3 gives the full variable domain: KAGVTQTPRYLIKTRGQQVTLSCSPISGHRSVSWYQQTPGQGLQFLFEYFSETQRNKGNFPGRFSGRQFSNSRSEMNVSTLELGDSALYLCASGLLAGANEQFFGPGTRLTVL.

This clonotype has at least ten counts. The chain employs TRBV6-2 or TRBV6-3 and TRBJ2-7; the match to TRBD2 covers 9 bases. J was trimmed by 0 bases and V by 5 bases; bases with no gene match: 2. The CDR3 sequence is 14 residues long. Germline V gene sequence: CDR1 MNHEY, CDR2 SVGEGT. The CDR3 region is CASSRSGSSYEQYF. The CDR3, as DNA: TGTGCCAGCAGTCGTAGCGGGAGCTCCTACGAGCAGTACTTC.

This clonotype occurred many times. The J gene is TRBJ1-5, the V gene TRBV20-1; 8 bases line up with TRBD1. This CDR3 has 14 residues. Germline V lookup: CDR1 DFQATT, CDR2 SNEGSKA (reference sequence). V dropped 5 bases and J dropped 5; count of bases not matched to a gene: 8. The CDR3 region is CSALDRGPDQPQHF. The CDR3 region has the DNA TGCAGTGCTCTAGACAGGGGACCGGATCAGCCCCAGCATTTT.

This clonotype was found many times. J is TRBJ2-1 and V is TRBV27, with 11 bases aligning to TRBD2. V lost 5 bases and J lost 10; bases outside the gene matches: 10. From germline, CDR1 is MNHEY and CDR2 SMNVEV (reference sequence). The CDR3 sequence is 15 residues long. The CDR3 region is CASSPLSGRGWEQFF. The DNA for the CDR3 is TGTGCCAGCAGTCCACTTAGCGGGAGGGGTTGGGAGCAGTTCTTC.

This clonotype was recorded at least ten times. V gene TRBV7-9 combines with J gene TRBJ1-6; D unresolved. This CDR3 is built from 15 residues. Trimming removed 6 bases from V and 7 bases from J, with 16 bases in between. Germline V gives CDR1 SEHNR, CDR2 FQNEAQ (reference sequence). CDR3 protein: CASRPGMIGNSPLHF. In DNA, the CDR3 is TGTGCCAGCAGACCGGGGATGATAGGAAATTCACCCCTCCACTTT.

This clonotype appeared a few times. One junction end does not reproduce the germline sequence, and a read error may be involved. The J gene is TRBJ2-1, the V gene TRBV11-2, with TRBD2 matching 11 bases. The length of the CDR3 is 15 residues. The V gene's germline CDR1 is SGHAT and CDR2 FQNNGV. This chain's CDR3 is CASSLAGGPGNEQFF. The DNA for the CDR3 is TGTGCCAGCAGTTTAGCGGGAGGGCCGGGAAATGAGCAGTTCTTC.

The chain couples TRBV7-6 to TRBJ1-4, with TRBD1 identical over 9 bases. After removal of 1 base from V and 8 bases from J, the junction contained 2 bases not matched to a gene. CDR1 and CDR2 (germline): SGHVS, FNYEAQ. This CDR3 is 14 amino acids long. As DNA, the CDR3 is TGTGCCAGCAGCTTAGGGACAGGGGTGGAAAAACTGTTTTTT. This gives the protein CASSLGTGVEKLFF.

The sample holds many counts of this clonotype. The gene calls are TRBV7-2 and TRBJ1-2, with TRBD1 matching over 7 bases. V lost 4 bases and J lost 4; bases outside the gene matches: 6. CDR3 length: 14 amino acids. Looked up from germline, CDR1 is SGHTA and CDR2 is FQGNSA. CDR3: CASSSQTGSYGYTF. The CDR3, as DNA: TGTGCCAGCAGCTCACAGACAGGGAGCTATGGCTACACCTTC.

This clonotype was detected many times. The V and J genes are TRBV7-2 and TRBJ2-3, with no clear D. V was clipped by 4 bases and J by 4 bases, with 9 bases between them. The CDR3 contains 13 residues. Looked up from germline, CDR1 is SGHTA and CDR2 is FQGNSA. For the CDR3, the DNA is TGTGCCAGCAGCTACGTCTTCGCAGATACGCAGTATTTT. Its translation is CASSYVFADTQYF.

This clonotype was recorded at least ten times. CDR3 amino acids: CASSPSSTDTQYF. The DNA of the CDR3 is TGTGCCAGCTCACCCTCTAGCACAGATACGCAGTATTTT. The chain has TRBV18 and TRBJ2-3; no clear D. The length of the CDR3 is 13 residues. V was clipped by 3 bases and J by 0 bases, with 4 bases between them. Looked up from germline, CDR1 is KGHSH and CDR2 is LQKENI.

The sample holds a few counts of this clonotype. This chain joins TRBV5-4 and TRBJ1-5; D gene uncertain. The CDR3 sequence is 13 residues long. The V end lost 2 bases, the J end lost 5 bases, and 8 bases lay between the germline ends. Per germline, CDR1 SGHNT and CDR2 YYREEE (reference sequence). This chain's CDR3 is CASSLSLYQPQHF. CDR3 in DNA: TGTGCCAGCAGCTTATCCCTGTATCAGCCCCAGCATTTT.

This clonotype was observed at least ten times. The V gene is TRBV4-1, the J gene TRBJ1-5; D might be TRBD1 (6 bases). The CDR3 is 15 amino acids. V was trimmed by 0 bases and J by 7 bases, leaving 13 bases between them. Germline V CDR1 and CDR2: MGHRA, YSYEKL. The CDR3 bases are TGCGCCAGCAGCCAAGAGGGGGCAGTTTGGCAGCCCCAGCATTTT. Its translation: CASSQEGAVWQPQHF.

This clonotype was counted ten times or more. The chain uses TRBV6-6 and TRBJ1-1; a weak D match, TRBD1 (6 bases). This CDR3 is built from 13 residues. Between the trimmed V and J ends, which lost 6 bases and 4 bases, there was a span of 12 bases. The germline CDR1 and CDR2 sequences are MNHNY and SVGAGI (reference sequence). CDR3 coding DNA: TGTGCCAGCAGCCGCGAGGGGGGCACTGAAGCTTTCTTT. This gives the protein CASSREGGTEAFF.

On this clonotype itself: A read error may be the cause here, since a much bigger clone is one base away. The chain combines TRBV4-1 with TRBJ1-4; 9 bases align to TRBD1. Germline CDR1 reads MGHRA; CDR2 reads YSYEKL. This CDR3 comprises 16 residues. In DNA form, the CDR3 reads TGCGCCAGCAGCCATGATGGACAGGGGACTAATGAAAAACTGCTTTTT. Translated, it gives CASSHDGQGTNEKLLF.

This clonotype was seen many times. The rearrangement links TRBV12-3 or TRBV12-4 to TRBJ2-1; TRBD2 aligns across 8 bases. The V segment lost 7 bases and the J segment 7 bases; nucleotides outside the gene matches: 6. The CDR3 totals 13 residues. This CDR3 is CASKTSVRNEQFF. The DNA for the CDR3 is TGTGCCAGCAAGACTAGCGTGAGAAATGAGCAGTTCTTC.